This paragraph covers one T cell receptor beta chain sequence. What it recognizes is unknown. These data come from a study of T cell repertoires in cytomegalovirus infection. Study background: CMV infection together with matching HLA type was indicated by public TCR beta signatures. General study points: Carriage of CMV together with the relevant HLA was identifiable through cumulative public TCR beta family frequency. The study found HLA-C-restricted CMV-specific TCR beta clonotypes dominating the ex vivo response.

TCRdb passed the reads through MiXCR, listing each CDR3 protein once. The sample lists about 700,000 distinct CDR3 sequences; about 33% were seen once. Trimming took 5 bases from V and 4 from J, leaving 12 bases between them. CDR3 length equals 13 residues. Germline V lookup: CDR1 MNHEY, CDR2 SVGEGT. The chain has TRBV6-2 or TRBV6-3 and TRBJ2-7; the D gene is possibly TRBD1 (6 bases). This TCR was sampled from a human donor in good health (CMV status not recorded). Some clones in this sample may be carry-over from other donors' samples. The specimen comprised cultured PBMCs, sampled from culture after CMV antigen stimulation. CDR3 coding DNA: TGTGCCAGCAGTGAACAGGGCTTATACGAGCAGTACTTC. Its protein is CASSEQGLYEQYF.